This T cell receptor beta chain stems from a study of Graves' ophthalmopathy and Graves' hyperthyroidism. Study conclusions and caveats: Most expanded thyroid clonotypes above 0.001 frequency also appeared in blood. The model achieved 70.59% sensitivity and 72% to 75% specificity for ophthalmopathy progression.

On this clonotype itself: As yet, its antigen is unknown.

V lost 5 bases and J lost 1, with 11 bases in between. The CDR3 totals 13 residues. Germline lookup yields CDR1 GTSNPN and CDR2 SVGIG (reference sequence). The evidence that diagnosis relied on was clinical symptoms, serum thyroxine, TRAb, thyroid ultrasound and orbital computed tomography. Using RNA transcripts, the TCR beta CDR3 regions were amplified. HTBI primers were employed in first-round RT-PCR, then a second-round multiplex PCR followed. TCRdb redid the calling of the multiplex PCR reads with MiXCR, one entry per CDR3 protein. The top ten clones hold approximately 13% of a sample with 300,000 to 400,000 distinct CDR3 sequences, roughly 15% of them seen once.

This TCR was recovered from an adult man with Graves' ophthalmopathy. Sequencing used peripheral blood. V is TRBV30 and J is TRBJ1-1, with D unresolved. The CDR3 sequence: CAWRMNRNTEAFF. In DNA, the CDR3 is TGTGCCTGGCGAATGAACAGGAACACTGAAGCTTTCTTT.